This passage covers 20 T cell receptor beta chains from one sample sequenced in a study of CD8 T cells in Susac syndrome. Random-hexamer reverse transcription was applied to roughly 0.5 to 1 ug RNA. Each CDR3 protein gets one entry after TCRdb re-called the immunoSEQ multiplex PCR reads with MiXCR. Of under 150,000 distinct CDR3 sequences in the sample, around nine tenths were seen once. The sequenced sample consisted of CD8+ T cells from PBMCs. The receptors derive from a human donor with multiple sclerosis.

CDR3 region: CASSVGGINTEAFF. For the CDR3, the DNA is TGTGCCAGCAGCGTAGGGGGAATAAACACTGAAGCTTTCTTT. The chain couples TRBV12-3 or TRBV12-4 to TRBJ1-1, with TRBD1 as a possible D gene (6 bases). V dropped 6 bases and J dropped 2 bases, with 13 bases sitting between them. The CDR3 runs to 14 residues.

This clonotype was recorded only once. V and J are TRBV10-3 and TRBJ2-7, with D unclear. Trimming removed 3 bases from V and 5 bases from J, with 14 bases in between. CDR1 and CDR2 (germline): ENHRY, SYGVKD. The length of the CDR3 is 14 residues. The CDR3 DNA is TGTGCCATCAGTGAAGGTGGCAGTTTGGACGAGCAGTACTTC. Amino acid sequence: CAISEGGSLDEQYF.

The chain combines TRBV7-6 with TRBJ2-7; 7 bases fit TRBD1. V was clipped by 0 bases and J by 1 base; unmatched bases: 0. This CDR3 contains 14 residues. Germline loops: CDR1 SGHVS, CDR2 FNYEAQ. The CDR3 region is CASSLAGQSYEQYF. The CDR3, as DNA: TGTGCCAGCAGCTTAGCGGGACAGTCCTACGAGCAGTACTTC.

V gene TRBV13 combines with J gene TRBJ2-5; TRBD2 matches 15 bases. The CDR3 is made up of 16 amino acids. Trimming removed 5 bases from V and 3 bases from J; junction bases left unmatched: 4. Germline-derived CDR1 and CDR2 are PRHDT and FYEKMQ (reference sequence). The CDR3 sequence is CASSLRTSGREETQYF. The CDR3 region has the DNA TGTGCCAGCAGCCTACGGACTAGCGGGAGGGAAGAGACCCAGTACTTC.

J is TRBJ2-7 and V is TRBV29-1; D not certain. Germline lookup yields CDR1 SQVTM and CDR2 ANQGSEA. Trimming took 0 bases from V and 1 from J, leaving 4 bases between them. The CDR3 totals 12 residues. For the CDR3, the DNA is TGCAGCGTTGAAGAGGGTTCCTACGAGCAGTACTTC. Its translation: CSVEEGSYEQYF.

The chain recombines TRBV4-2 with TRBJ1-2, with a possible D match to TRBD1 (5 bases). The CDR3 has 15 residues. Germline CDR1 LGHNA, CDR2 YNFKEQ. Deletions cut 4 bases from V and 1 base from J, with 13 bases between. The CDR3 nucleotides read TGTGCCAGCAGCCTCGCCGGGGGTGTTAACTATGGCTACACCTTC. It encodes CASSLAGGVNYGYTF.

This clonotype was seen more than once but under ten times. This sequence joins TRBV5-6 and TRBJ1-1; D remains unclear. The CDR3 runs 12 residues. The ends were cut back, 1 base at V and 5 bases at J, with 6 bases in the middle. Germline assignment: CDR1 SGHDT and CDR2 YYEEEE. The CDR3 bases are TGTGCCAGCAGCTTGAGTCGAACTGAAGCTTTCTTT. It is translated as CASSLSRTEAFF. Full variable domain (rest looked up from reference TRBV5-6 and TRBJ1-1): DAGVTQSPTHLIKTRGQQVTLRCSPKSGHDTVSWYQQALGQGPQFIFQYYEEEERQRGNFPDRFSGHQFPNYSSELNVNALLLGDSALYLCASSLSRTEAFFGQGTRLTVV.

The chain recombines TRBV9 with TRBJ2-5, with 11 bases matching TRBD2. Unmatched junction bases numbered 0, after V lost 1 base and J lost 4 bases. Germline V gene lookup returns CDR1 SGDLS and CDR2 YYNGEE. The length of the CDR3 is 14 residues. The CDR3 region has the DNA TGTGCCAGCAGCGTAACTAGCGGGAGAGAGACCCAGTACTTC. Translating it yields CASSVTSGRETQYF.

The CDR3 loop is CAWTLAGNTEAFF. Written as DNA, the CDR3 is TGTGCCTGGACCCTAGCCGGGAACACTGAAGCTTTCTTT. The chain links TRBV30 to TRBJ1-1; D unresolved. Between the trimmed V and J ends, which lost 4 bases and 1 base, there was a span of 10 bases. The CDR3 covers 13 residues. CDR1 is GTSNPN, CDR2 SVGIG, per germline (reference sequence).

This clonotype was detected once. V is TRBV20-1 and J is TRBJ2-1, with TRBD1 identical over 7 bases. Germline V gene sequence: CDR1 DFQATT, CDR2 SNEGSKA (reference sequence). The V and J ends lost 5 bases and 5 bases, in that order; junction bases with no gene match: 9. The CDR3 length is 14 residues. CDR3 bases: TGCAGTGCTTACCCCGGGACAGAAAACAATGAGCAGTTCTTC. It specifies CSAYPGTENNEQFF.

This rearrangement joins TRBV4-1 to TRBJ2-7, with 10 bases fitting TRBD2. From germline, CDR1 is MGHRA and CDR2 YSYEKL. Germline trimming cut 5 bases from V and 3 bases from J; bases unmatched to any gene: 7. The length of the CDR3 is 15 residues. This CDR3 reads CASSSSGRLVYEQYF. The CDR3 DNA sequence: TGCGCCAGCAGCAGTAGCGGGAGGCTCGTCTACGAGCAGTACTTC.

The rearrangement links TRBV4-3 to TRBJ2-1; D is unresolved. The CDR3 sequence is 15 residues long. Trimming shortened V by 3 bases and J by 0 bases, and 9 bases separated the two germline ends. Germline-derived CDR1 and CDR2 are LGHNA and YSLEER. CDR3: CASSQDRSSYNEQFF. The DNA of the CDR3 is TGCGCCAGCAGCCAGGACCGAAGCTCCTACAATGAGCAGTTCTTC.

The V gene is TRBV20-1, the J gene TRBJ2-5, with D unclear. This CDR3 spans 14 amino acids. Per germline, CDR1 DFQATT and CDR2 SNEGSKA (reference sequence). The germline V and J ends were trimmed by 3 bases and 3 bases, with 14 bases remaining between them. The CDR3 sequence is CSASYWSEEETQYF. The DNA for the CDR3 is TGCAGTGCTAGTTATTGGTCTGAAGAAGAGACCCAGTACTTC.

This rearrangement joins TRBV2 to TRBJ1-2; D gene unclear. From germline, CDR1 is SNHLY and CDR2 FYNNEI. The CDR3 has 13 amino acids. V was pared by 9 bases and J by 8 bases, with 19 bases between. In DNA, the CDR3 is TGTGCCAGGGAGGAGCCATTCGTCGGGGGCTACACCTTC. The encoded protein is CAREEPFVGGYTF.

V and J are TRBV29-1 and TRBJ1-1, with D uncertain. The CDR3 extends over 11 amino acids. Deletions cut 4 bases from V and 3 bases from J, with 6 bases between. CDR1 is SQVTM and CDR2 is ANQGSEA in the germline V gene. The CDR3 DNA sequence: TGCAGCGTTGTTGGGGACACTGAAGCTTTCTTT. Translating gives CSVVGDTEAFF.

The CDR3 spells CASKDFRTDTQYF. The CDR3 bases are TGTGCCAGCAAGGATTTCCGCACAGATACGCAGTATTTT. The chain is built from TRBV13 and TRBJ2-3; D gene uncertain. Trimming removed 7 bases at V and 1 base at J, with 9 bases between. The CDR3 is 13 residues long. The V gene's germline CDR1 is PRHDT and CDR2 FYEKMQ (reference sequence).

The chain combines TRBV6-6 with TRBJ2-3, with 10 bases matching TRBD1. CDR3 length equals 12 residues. Trimming took 7 bases from V and 14 from J; bases not matched to a gene: 9. Germline V gives CDR1 MNHNY, CDR2 SVGAGI (reference sequence). DNA of the CDR3: TGTGCCAGCAATCCGGGGACAGGGGAAGGGTATTTT. It specifies CASNPGTGEGYF.

The table lists this clonotype with a few counts. The V call is TRBV29-1, the J call TRBJ1-1; a weak D match, TRBD1 (5 bases). CDR1 is SQVTM, CDR2 ANQGSEA, per germline. The CDR3 runs to 12 residues. V was shortened by 5 bases and J by 6 bases, with 13 bases between the two germline ends. CDR3 sequence reads: CSVFAGTPEAFF. The CDR3, as DNA: TGCAGCGTTTTCGCAGGGACCCCTGAAGCTTTCTTT.

V usage is TRBV7-2 and J usage is TRBJ2-3; D gene unclear. Per the germline V gene, CDR1 is SGHTA and CDR2 is FQGNSA. CDR3 length equals 10 residues. Here the CDR3 DNA reads TGTGCTGTCGAACGTGATACGCAGTATTTT. Protein product: CAVERDTQYF.

The chain recombines TRBV10-2 with TRBJ1-5; D is unresolved. CDR3 length equals 17 residues. In germline, CDR1 is WSHSY, CDR2 SAAADI. V lost 3 bases to trimming and J lost 4 bases, with 19 bases between them. For the CDR3, the DNA is TGCGCCAGCAGTGAAAGTTGGTTGGGCACTTCTAATCAGCCCCAGCATTTT. It yields the protein CASSESWLGTSNQPQHF.